Presented here are 24 T cell receptor beta chains from one specimen sequenced in a study of shared clonotypes between healthy human individuals (dated by TCRdb to 2018 to 2020). Library generation was performed with the immunoSEQ multiplex PCR assay. Sourced from immuneACCESS, this table was stored by TCRdb with only in-frame sequences that have V and J called. A share of the clones is absent; for the studies checked, an unresolved V gene accounts for under half, and the remainder has no known explanation. This sample comprises a few million clones, less than 95% of them detected only once. Clones ranked in the top ten supply 0.37% of the sample. The sample was naive CD4+ T cells from PBMCs. Sample cell subset or site, as interpreted from the label and publication: CD45RA+ positively selected. These receptor sequences come from a man between 18 and 35 years old in good health. Some clones in this sample may be carry-over from other donors' samples.

The chain recombines TRBV27 with TRBJ1-1; possible D gene TRBD1, 6 bases. Per the germline V gene, CDR1 is MNHEY and CDR2 is SMNVEV (reference sequence). Trimming shortened V by 5 bases and J by 5 bases, and 12 bases separated the two germline ends. The CDR3 length is 13 residues. The CDR3 nucleotides are TGTGCCAGCAGTACCAACAGGGATACTGAAGCTTTCTTT. Translated, it gives CASSTNRDTEAFF.

The gene calls are TRBV10-3 and TRBJ2-1; D gene unclear. Trimming removed 5 bases at V and 3 bases at J, with 14 bases between. Germline V gives CDR1 ENHRY, CDR2 SYGVKD. This CDR3 comprises 15 residues. Here the CDR3 DNA reads TGTGCCATCAGTAACCCTCCGAGAAACTACAATGAGCAGTTCTTC. This gives the protein CAISNPPRNYNEQFF.

The J gene is TRBJ2-7, the V gene TRBV7-2; 13 positions match TRBD2. Germline V gene sequence: CDR1 SGHTA, CDR2 FQGNSA. The CDR3 has 17 residues. With 0 bases clipped from V and 3 bases from J, the junction kept 5 bases outside the gene matches. CDR3 bases: TGTGCCAGCAGCTTAGCGGGGACTAGCGGGACCTTCTACGAGCAGTACTTC. Amino acid sequence: CASSLAGTSGTFYEQYF.

The chain combines TRBV19 with TRBJ2-5, with 7 nucleotides matching TRBD1. The V segment lost 4 bases and the J segment 0 bases; nucleotides outside the gene matches: 14. CDR1 LNHDA and CDR2 SQIVND come from the germline V gene (reference sequence). The CDR3 covers 18 residues. The CDR3 DNA reads TGTGCCAGTAGTACGAGACGGGCCGGGACAGTTAACCAAGAGACCCAGTACTTC. Its translation: CASSTRRAGTVNQETQYF.

The chain has TRBV6-5 and TRBJ2-7, with 15 nucleotides matching TRBD2. This CDR3 has 14 residues. The germline gives CDR1 MNHEY, CDR2 SVGAGI. J lost 4 bases, V lost 6 bases, and 1 base had no gene match. The CDR3 sequence is CASSGTSGRYEQYF. The CDR3 nucleotides are TGTGCCAGCAGCGGGACTAGCGGGAGGTACGAGCAGTACTTC.

V and J are TRBV7-9 and TRBJ1-5; 7 bases match TRBD1. V was clipped by 6 bases and J by 4 bases; unmatched bases: 9. The length of the CDR3 is 15 residues. The germline V gene has CDR1 SEHNR and CDR2 FQNEAQ (reference sequence). The chain's CDR3 is CASSYATGVNQPQHF. The DNA of the CDR3 is TGTGCCAGCAGTTACGCAACAGGGGTGAATCAGCCCCAGCATTTT.

The CDR3 sequence is CAISGGQGFNEAFF. In DNA form, the CDR3 reads TGTGCCATCAGTGGGGGACAGGGGTTTAATGAAGCTTTCTTT. V and J are TRBV10-3 and TRBJ1-1; 10 nucleotides align to TRBD1. The germline V gene has CDR1 ENHRY and CDR2 SYGVKD. The CDR3 runs to 14 residues. Trimming at V came to 4 bases and at J to 7 bases, leaving 6 bases not matched to a gene.

The CDR3 DNA reads TGTGCCAGCAGCTACGCTCGCGCGGGGTCACCCCTCCACTTT. As protein: CASSYARAGSPLHF. The genes are TRBV28 and TRBJ1-6; D call uncertain. The germline CDR1 and CDR2 sequences are MDHEN and SYDVKM. CDR3 length equals 14 residues. Trimming removed 6 bases from V and 10 bases from J, with 16 bases in between.

Comments on this clone: Distinct nucleotide sequences in the sample also encode this CDR3. The V gene is TRBV7-9, the J gene TRBJ1-1; D unresolved. V lost 1 base and J lost 2, with 8 bases in between. Germline-derived CDR1 and CDR2 are SEHNR and FQNEAQ (reference sequence). The CDR3 loop spans 14 amino acids. CDR3 amino acids: CASSLVGGNTEAFF. The DNA of the CDR3 is TGTGCCAGCAGCTTAGTGGGAGGAAACACTGAAGCTTTCTTT.

The chain couples TRBV9 to TRBJ1-2; TRBD1 might be the D (5 bases). V was cut by 6 bases and J by 1 base, with 10 bases left in between. The CDR3 runs to 13 residues. Germline CDR1 reads SGDLS; CDR2 reads YYNGEE. For the CDR3, the DNA is TGTGCCAGCACCCCGGGGCGTAACTATGGCTACACCTTC. Its protein product is CASTPGRNYGYTF.

V gene TRBV9 combines with J gene TRBJ2-7; either TRBD1 or TRBD2 may supply D (5 bases each). The length of the CDR3 is 14 residues. Germline V gives CDR1 SGDLS, CDR2 YYNGEE. V was pared by 4 bases and J by 6 bases, with 17 bases between. The CDR3 protein is CASSPRDLRLEQYF. DNA for the CDR3: TGTGCCAGCAGCCCCCGGGACCTCCGACTCGAGCAGTACTTC.

This chain links TRBV19 with TRBJ2-7; TRBD2 matches 8 bases. Germline-derived CDR1 and CDR2 are LNHDA and SQIVND (reference sequence). The CDR3 runs to 14 residues. V lost 11 bases to trimming and J lost 4 bases; unmatched junction nucleotides: 13. CDR3 residues: CASRGGGPPYEQYF. The CDR3 nucleotides read TGTGCCTCCCGGGGGGGAGGGCCCCCTTACGAGCAGTACTTC.

Concerning this clone itself: The same CDR3 is also encoded by other DNA sequences in this sample. The chain has TRBV5-4 and TRBJ2-7, with D possibly matching TRBD1 (6 bases). Between the trimmed V and J ends, which lost 2 bases and 3 bases, there was a span of 9 bases. Germline CDR1 reads SGHNT; CDR2 reads YYREEE (reference sequence). This CDR3 has 13 residues. The CDR3 bases are TGTGCCAGCAGCTTAACCAGGGGCTACGAGCAGTACTTC. Its protein is CASSLTRGYEQYF.

This chain links TRBV27 with TRBJ2-7; tentative D call: TRBD2 (5 bases). Germline V gene data show CDR1 as MNHEY and CDR2 as SMNVEV (reference sequence). V was pared by 0 bases and J by 0 bases, with 6 bases between. The CDR3 has 14 amino acids. The CDR3 sequence is CASSLSRASYEQYF. For the CDR3, the DNA is TGTGCCAGCAGTTTATCGAGGGCCTCCTACGAGCAGTACTTC.

The chain couples TRBV11-2 to TRBJ2-2; no reliable D call. V was pared by 3 bases and J by 1 base, with 9 bases between. The length of the CDR3 is 15 residues. CDR1 and CDR2 (germline): SGHAT, FQNNGV. CDR3 loop: CASSLTVGNTGELFF. In DNA, the CDR3 is TGTGCCAGCAGCTTGACGGTAGGGAACACCGGGGAGCTGTTTTTT.

V gene TRBV4-2 combines with J gene TRBJ1-2, with D possibly TRBD1 on 5 matching bases. CDR1 and CDR2 (germline): LGHNA, YNFKEQ. Trimming removed 4 bases at V and 6 bases at J, with 12 bases between. The CDR3 sequence is 13 residues long. The CDR3 nucleotides are TGTGCCAGCAGCCCGAGACAGACAGATGGCTACACCTTC. It encodes CASSPRQTDGYTF.

The J gene is TRBJ2-7, the V gene TRBV2, with D possibly TRBD1 on 6 matching bases. Germline V gene lookup returns CDR1 SNHLY and CDR2 FYNNEI. There are 15 residues in the CDR3. The V end lost 5 bases, the J end lost 3 bases, and 17 bases lay between the germline ends. This CDR3 is CASSKDSSFDYEQYF. The DNA of the CDR3 is TGTGCCAGCAGTAAGGACAGCTCATTCGACTACGAGCAGTACTTC.

The chain combines TRBV25-1 with TRBJ2-7, with D unclear. The germline CDR1 and CDR2 sequences are MGHDK and SYGVNS. The CDR3 loop spans 11 amino acids. V dropped 7 bases and J dropped 4 bases, with 8 bases sitting between them. The CDR3 spells CASKDLYEQYF. Here the CDR3 DNA reads TGTGCCAGCAAGGACCTTTACGAGCAGTACTTC.

CDR3 amino acids: CASSTRDRGQETQYF. In DNA, the CDR3 is TGTGCCAGCAGCACCCGGGACAGGGGGCAAGAGACCCAGTACTTC. The rearrangement links TRBV6-5 to TRBJ2-5; 11 bases are shared with TRBD1. CDR1 and CDR2 (germline): MNHEY, SVGAGI. This CDR3 spans 15 amino acids. After removal of 6 bases from V and 2 bases from J, the junction contained 5 bases not matched to a gene.

As DNA, the CDR3 is TGTGCCAGCAGCGAGGCGGGAGTCGGAGAGACCCAGTACTTC. It yields the protein CASSEAGVGETQYF. The chain links TRBV7-7 to TRBJ2-5; 7 nucleotides agree with TRBD2. Unmatched junction bases numbered 7, after V lost 5 bases and J lost 4 bases. Germline V CDR1 and CDR2: SSHAT, FNYEAQ (reference sequence). The CDR3 is 14 residues long. Combining the CDR3 with reference TRBV7-7 and TRBJ2-5 gives the whole variable domain GAGVSQSPRYKVTKRGQDVTLRCDPISSHATLYWYQQALGQGPEFLTYFNYEAQPDKSGLPSDRFSAERPEGSISTLTIQRTEQRDSAMYRCASSEAGVGETQYFGPGTRLLVL.

The genes are TRBV9 and TRBJ2-7; 11 bases are a match to TRBD2. The CDR3 consists of 17 residues. CDR1 is SGDLS and CDR2 is YYNGEE in the germline V gene. V lost 0 bases to trimming and J lost 3 bases; unmatched junction nucleotides: 8. The CDR3 DNA is TGTGCCAGCAGCGTAGGTCATCTAGCGGGAGGTTTCTACGAGCAGTACTTC. Residues: CASSVGHLAGGFYEQYF.

The rearrangement joins TRBV4-1 to TRBJ2-2; D uncertain. The CDR3 spans 16 residues. Trimming took off 3 bases at V and 3 bases at J, with 14 bases between the two ends. CDR1 is MGHRA, CDR2 YSYEKL, per germline. Here the CDR3 reads CASSQLFRQDTGELFF. CDR3 nucleotides: TGCGCCAGCAGCCAGTTATTCCGGCAGGACACCGGGGAGCTGTTTTTT.

The chain joins TRBV4-2 to TRBJ2-3; 8 nucleotides match TRBD1. Germline trimming cut 2 bases from V and 1 base from J; bases unmatched to any gene: 5. This CDR3 spans 16 amino acids. The germline CDR1 and CDR2 sequences are LGHNA and YNFKEQ. The CDR3 loop is CASSQPQGGRTDTQYF. CDR3 bases: TGTGCCAGCAGCCAACCACAGGGGGGACGCACAGATACGCAGTATTTT.

The chain couples TRBV30 to TRBJ2-4; tentative D call: TRBD2 (5 bases). The CDR3 loop spans 18 amino acids. V lost 2 bases and J lost 1, with 21 bases in between. The germline V gene has CDR1 GTSNPN and CDR2 SVGIG (reference sequence). The CDR3 sequence is CAWSSPPDSWRAKNIQYF. CDR3 nucleotide sequence: TGTGCCTGGAGTTCCCCTCCCGACTCATGGAGGGCCAAAAACATTCAGTACTTC.